Given below is one T cell receptor beta chain in context. The method was immunoSEQ multiplex PCR; TCRdb's version includes in-frame clones alone and lacks a portion of them. Of about 670,000 clones listed, approximately 90% are singletons. The data belong to a study of blood T cell repertoires in COVID-19. The germline gives CDR1 LNHNV, CDR2 YYDKDF (reference sequence). Trimming took 0 bases from V and 4 from J, leaving 9 bases between them. This CDR3 has 14 amino acids. This receptor was obtained from a woman in her late teens or twenties with acute or convalescent COVID-19. The sequenced material came from peripheral blood. The V call is TRBV15, the J call TRBJ1-2; tentatively, D is TRBD1 (5 bases). The CDR3: CATSRDQGLYGYTF. The CDR3 DNA is TGTGCCACCAGCAGAGATCAGGGACTCTATGGCTACACCTTC. The whole variable domain, remainder taken from reference TRBV15 and TRBJ1-2, is DAMVIQNPRYQVTQFGKPVTLSCSQTLNHNVMYWYQQKSSQAPKLLFHYYDKDFNNEADTPDNFQSRRPNTSFCFLDIRSPGLGDTAMYLCATSRDQGLYGYTFGSGTRLTVV.